Listed here are 14 T cell receptor beta chains from one sample, sequenced in a study of shared clonotypes between healthy human individuals. Clones were sequenced by immunoSEQ multiplex PCR, and TCRdb holds only the in-frame ones, with some missing. The table shows about 2.1 million clones, with roughly 93% occurring only once. CD8 cells regarded as naive lacked CD45RO, were positively chosen for CCR7, and omitted terminally differentiated effector memory CD45RA+ cells. The sequencing input was naive CD8+ T cells from PBMCs. These receptors were obtained from a man between 18 and 35 years old in good health. Some clones in this sample may be carry-over from other donors' samples.

This sequence joins TRBV20-1 and TRBJ2-5; D unresolved. V lost 1 base and J 7 bases, leaving 7 bases between the germline ends. Looked up from germline, CDR1 is DFQATT and CDR2 is SNEGSKA (reference sequence). The CDR3 extends over 11 amino acids. CDR3 protein: CSARAVGTQYF. CDR3 DNA: TGCAGTGCTAGAGCAGTAGGGACCCAGTACTTC.

This chain connects TRBV27 to TRBJ2-7; TRBD2 aligns across 7 bases. The CDR3 runs 16 residues. The germline V gene has CDR1 MNHEY and CDR2 SMNVEV (reference sequence). Trimming took 5 bases from V and 3 from J; bases not matched to a gene: 13. CDR3 loop: CASSPRLALTGYEQYF. CDR3 DNA: TGTGCCAGCAGTCCCCGACTAGCCCTAACAGGCTACGAGCAGTACTTC.

This clone was counted between two and nine times. The genes are TRBV19 and TRBJ1-1; D is uncertain. V was pared by 9 bases and J by 0 bases, with 11 bases between. The CDR3 has 13 residues. Germline assignment: CDR1 LNHDA and CDR2 SQIVND (reference sequence). The CDR3 protein is CARKNSMNTEAFF. The CDR3 DNA follows: TGTGCCAGGAAGAACAGCATGAACACTGAAGCTTTCTTT.

The rearrangement uses TRBV7-8 and TRBJ2-4; 8 positions agree with TRBD2. CDR1 SGHVS and CDR2 FQNEAQ come from the germline V gene. The CDR3 is made up of 16 amino acids. The V and J ends lost 1 base and 8 bases, in that order; junction bases with no gene match: 10. The CDR3 sequence: CASSLEAGVWLDIQYF. In nucleotides, the CDR3 is TGTGCCAGCAGCTTAGAAGCGGGAGTATGGTTGGACATTCAGTACTTC.

The chain carries TRBV6-7 and TRBJ2-7; 10 bases map to TRBD1. Being an ORF, TRBV6-7 has a function that is uncertain. The CDR3 is made up of 16 amino acids. V gave up 3 bases and J gave up 1 base; unmatched junction bases: 6. DNA for the CDR3: TGTGCCAGCAGTTATCCCCCGGGACAGGGGTCCTACGAGCAGTACTTC. Translating gives CASSYPPGQGSYEQYF.

The chain employs TRBV27 and TRBJ2-1, with 14 bases identical to TRBD2. From germline, CDR1 is MNHEY and CDR2 SMNVEV (reference sequence). The CDR3 extends over 16 amino acids. V trimming: 3 bases; J trimming: 7 bases; junction bases outside the gene matches: 5. CDR3 residues: CASSFRLAGGPNEQFF. The CDR3 DNA reads as TGTGCCAGCAGTTTCAGACTAGCGGGAGGGCCGAATGAGCAGTTCTTC.

The genes are TRBV13 and TRBJ2-7, with 7 bases aligning to TRBD2. The CDR3 is 14 amino acids. The V gene end was trimmed by 8 bases and the J gene end by 3 bases; junction bases not matched to a gene: 10. Germline V CDR1 and CDR2: PRHDT, FYEKMQ (reference sequence). The CDR3 protein is CASGSGRRVYEQYF. DNA for the CDR3: TGTGCCAGCGGATCCGGGAGGAGGGTCTACGAGCAGTACTTC.

The chain combines TRBV30 with TRBJ2-7; D is undetermined. V was clipped by 3 bases and J by 1 base, with 16 bases between them. Germline V gives CDR1 GTSNPN, CDR2 SVGIG (reference sequence). The CDR3 covers 15 residues. The CDR3 region has the DNA TGTGCCTGGAGCCCTGGCAGTTTTGGATCCTACGAGCAGTACTTC. Protein sequence: CAWSPGSFGSYEQYF.

The chain uses TRBV19 and TRBJ1-4; 10 bases are a match to TRBD1. CDR1 is LNHDA and CDR2 is SQIVND in the germline V gene (reference sequence). This CDR3 comprises 15 residues. V lost 9 bases, J lost 8 bases, and 12 bases stayed unmatched. The CDR3, as DNA: TGTGCCAGCCCCATCCCGGGACAGGGGAGCGAAAAACTGTTTTTT. This encodes CASPIPGQGSEKLFF.

A word on this clone: Different DNA sequences within this sample yield the same CDR3. The chain joins TRBV4-1 to TRBJ2-1, with D hard to call. The V end was cut by 3 bases, the J end by 7 bases, with 7 bases between. This CDR3 has 12 residues. CDR1 is MGHRA and CDR2 is YSYEKL in the germline V gene. This CDR3 reads CASSQDRNEQFF. CDR3 sequence (DNA): TGCGCCAGCAGCCAGGATCGGAATGAGCAGTTCTTC.

V gene TRBV6-5 combines with J gene TRBJ2-1; unclear D gene. Germline V gene data show CDR1 as MNHEY and CDR2 as SVGAGI. The CDR3 has 13 amino acids. The CDR3 protein is CASAVSLYNEQFF. The CDR3 nucleotides are TGTGCGAGCGCGGTGTCACTATACAATGAGCAGTTCTTC.

The V call is TRBV4-1, the J call TRBJ1-2, with 9 bases that match TRBD1. Germline lookup yields CDR1 MGHRA and CDR2 YSYEKL. V lost 3 bases to trimming and J lost 7 bases; unmatched junction nucleotides: 6. This CDR3 has 14 amino acids. CDR3 sequence: CASSHTGTGLGYTF. The DNA of the CDR3 is TGCGCCAGCAGCCACACCGGGACAGGGCTTGGCTACACCTTC.

J is TRBJ2-5 and V is TRBV7-3, with D tentatively TRBD2 (5 bases). CDR1 and CDR2 (germline): SGHTA, FQGTGA. Trimming removed 5 bases from V and 2 bases from J, with 15 bases in between. There are 15 residues in the CDR3. DNA for the CDR3: TGTGCCAGCAGCGTAGCCGGCGGGTGGCAAGAGACCCAGTACTTC. Translation gives CASSVAGGWQETQYF.

The chain employs TRBV5-1 and TRBJ1-1; D is uncertain. Germline CDR1 SGHRS, CDR2 YFSETQ. Trimming took off 2 bases at V and 0 bases at J, with 14 bases between the two ends. The CDR3 has 16 residues. The CDR3 region is CASSLASEYMNTEAFF. The CDR3 DNA reads as TGCGCCAGCAGCTTAGCGTCGGAGTACATGAACACTGAAGCTTTCTTT.